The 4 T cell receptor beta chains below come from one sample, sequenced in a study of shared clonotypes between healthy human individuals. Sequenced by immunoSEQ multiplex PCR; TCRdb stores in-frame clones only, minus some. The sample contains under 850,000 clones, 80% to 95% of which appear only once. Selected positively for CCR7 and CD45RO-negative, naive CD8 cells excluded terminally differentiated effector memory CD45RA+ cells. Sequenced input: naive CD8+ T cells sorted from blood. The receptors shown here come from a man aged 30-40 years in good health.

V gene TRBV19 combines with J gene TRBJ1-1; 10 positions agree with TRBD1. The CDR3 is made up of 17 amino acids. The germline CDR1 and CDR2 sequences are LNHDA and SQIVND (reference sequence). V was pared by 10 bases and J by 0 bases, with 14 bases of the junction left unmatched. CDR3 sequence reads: CATVGAGQGLMNTEAFF. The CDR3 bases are TGTGCCACCGTTGGAGCGGGACAGGGGCTTATGAACACTGAAGCTTTCTTT.

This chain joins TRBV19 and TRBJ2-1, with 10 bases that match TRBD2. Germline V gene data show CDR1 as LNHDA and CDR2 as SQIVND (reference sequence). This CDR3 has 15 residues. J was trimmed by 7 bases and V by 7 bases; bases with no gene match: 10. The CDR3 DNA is TGTGCCAGTACGGTTCTAGCGGGAGTACGAAATGAGCAGTTCTTC. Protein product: CASTVLAGVRNEQFF.

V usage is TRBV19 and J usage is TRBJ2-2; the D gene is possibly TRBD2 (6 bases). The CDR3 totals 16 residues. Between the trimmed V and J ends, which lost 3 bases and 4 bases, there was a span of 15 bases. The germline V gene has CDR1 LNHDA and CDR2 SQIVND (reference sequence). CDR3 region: CASSIGGGGTTGELFF. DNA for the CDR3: TGTGCCAGTAGTATCGGAGGAGGCGGGACCACCGGGGAGCTGTTTTTT.

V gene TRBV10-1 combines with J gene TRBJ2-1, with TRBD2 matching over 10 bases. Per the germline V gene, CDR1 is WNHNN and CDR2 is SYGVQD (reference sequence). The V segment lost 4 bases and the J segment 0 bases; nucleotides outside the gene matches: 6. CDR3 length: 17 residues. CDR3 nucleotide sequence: TGCGCCAGCAGTGGTAGCGGGAGGTCGGTCTCCTACAATGAGCAGTTCTTC. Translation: CASSGSGRSVSYNEQFF.